The 29 T cell receptor beta chains given below trace back to one sample, sequenced in a study of cytomegalovirus exposure and HLA in healthy donors (dated 2017 in TCRdb). The receptor library was made with the immunoSEQ multiplex PCR assay. The multiplex PCR relied on a mix of 60 forward primers for TCR Vbeta segments and 13 reverse primers for TCR Jbeta segments. Not all clones reach the TCRdb copy of this immuneACCESS table, which keeps in-frame sequences only. Checked studies attribute under half of the gap to unresolved V genes and leave the rest unexplained. Counted in this sample were about 82,000 clones; about 71% of them appeared once. About 8% of the sample goes to the ten largest clones. Material for sequencing was PBMCs. The receptors originated from a man aged 60 to 75 in good health and CMV-seronegative.

V and J are TRBV4-1 and TRBJ2-7; D is perhaps TRBD2 (6 bases). Germline V lookup: CDR1 MGHRA, CDR2 YSYEKL. The CDR3 sequence is 16 residues long. V was trimmed by 4 bases and J by 2 bases, leaving 18 bases between them. This CDR3 is CASSPVKGRDPYEQYF. The CDR3 coding sequence is TGCGCCAGCAGCCCAGTAAAGGGGCGGGACCCCTACGAGCAGTACTTC.

CDR3 nucleotides: TGTGCCATCAGTGAATCCGGGACAGGGGGCGCGAGAATCGAGCAGTACTTC. Translated: CAISESGTGGARIEQYF. The V and J genes are TRBV10-3 and TRBJ2-7, with 12 bases aligning to TRBD1. J gave up 6 bases and V 3 bases, and 12 bases lay outside the gene matches. The CDR3 spans 17 residues. Germline V gives CDR1 ENHRY, CDR2 SYGVKD.

This clone was recorded a few times. The V call is TRBV5-4, the J call TRBJ1-1, with D perhaps matching TRBD1 (5 bases). CDR3 length: 15 amino acids. Trimming took 3 bases from V and 3 from J, leaving 15 bases between them. Germline V CDR1 and CDR2: SGHNT, YYREEE (reference sequence). The CDR3 sequence is CASSYPDGGDTEAFF. CDR3 DNA sequence: TGTGCCAGCAGCTACCCGGACGGGGGGGACACTGAAGCTTTCTTT.

J is TRBJ2-1 and V is TRBV19, with 10 nucleotides matching TRBD1. CDR1 and CDR2 (germline): LNHDA, SQIVND (reference sequence). CDR3 length: 15 residues. The V gene end was trimmed by 4 bases and the J gene end by 3 bases; junction bases not matched to a gene: 3. The CDR3 coding sequence is TGTGCCAGTAGTACTCGGACAGGGGGCTACAATGAGCAGTTCTTC. Protein sequence: CASSTRTGGYNEQFF.

CDR3 sequence: CASSGREVYYGYTF. CDR3 sequence (DNA): TGTGCCAGCTCAGGGAGGGAAGTATACTATGGCTACACCTTC. The chain is built from TRBV18 and TRBJ1-2; D gene unclear. Trimming left V 5 bases short and J 3 bases short, with 13 bases between. The CDR3 runs to 14 residues. The germline V gene has CDR1 KGHSH and CDR2 LQKENI. The full variable domain, its missing parts supplied by reference TRBV18 and TRBJ1-2, is NAGVMQNPRHLVRRRGQEARLRCSPMKGHSHVYWYRQLPEEGLKFMVYLQKENIIDESGMPKERFSAEFPKEGPSILRIQQVVRGDSAAYFCASSGREVYYGYTFGSGTRLTVV.

The chain has TRBV7-9 and TRBJ2-2; D unclear. Germline values: CDR1 SEHNR, CDR2 FQNEAQ (reference sequence). Trimming stripped 5 bases from V and 3 bases from J, with 13 bases between. The CDR3 covers 15 residues. The CDR3 region is CASSPTRQDTGELFF. CDR3 nucleotide sequence: TGTGCCAGCAGCCCAACCCGCCAGGACACCGGGGAGCTGTTTTTT. Full variable domain (outside the CDR3, taken from reference TRBV7-9 and TRBJ2-2): DTGVSQNPRHKITKRGQNVTFRCDPISEHNRLYWYRQTLGQGPEFLTYFQNEAQLEKSRLLSDRFSAERPKGSFSTLEIQRTEQGDSAMYLCASSPTRQDTGELFFGEGSRLTVL.

CDR3 residues: CASSLGSGRAWGNEQFF. In DNA, the CDR3 is TGTGCCAGCAGCTTGGGTAGCGGGAGGGCTTGGGGGAATGAGCAGTTCTTC. This rearrangement joins TRBV5-8 to TRBJ2-1, with 11 bases matching TRBD2. CDR1 is SGHTS, CDR2 YDEGEE, per germline. V gave up 0 bases and J gave up 7 bases; unmatched junction bases: 9. The CDR3 is 17 amino acids.

This chain uses TRBV7-2 with TRBJ2-7, with 11 bases that match TRBD1. The CDR3 has 17 residues. Germline lookup yields CDR1 SGHTA and CDR2 FQGNSA. J gave up 3 bases and V 5 bases, and 12 bases lay outside the gene matches. In DNA, the CDR3 is TGTGCCAGCAGCCCTCTTAATGGACAGGGGGCCCTCTACGAGCAGTACTTC. As protein: CASSPLNGQGALYEQYF.

The V and J genes are TRBV30 and TRBJ2-1, with D unresolved. The CDR3 loop spans 12 amino acids. Between the trimmed V and J ends, which lost 4 bases and 5 bases, there was a span of 9 bases. Germline V gene sequence: CDR1 GTSNPN, CDR2 SVGIG (reference sequence). The CDR3 DNA is TGTGCCTGGAATCCCAGGAACAATGAGCAGTTCTTC. Translating gives CAWNPRNNEQFF.

CDR3 residues: CASSAPLGGYTF. The CDR3 DNA reads as TGTGCCAGCAGCGCTCCTCTGGGCGGCTACACCTTC. The genes are TRBV5-4 and TRBJ1-2, with D uncertain. V dropped 4 bases and J dropped 8 bases, with 12 bases sitting between them. Germline CDR1 and CDR2: SGHNT and YYREEE (reference sequence). The CDR3 extends over 12 amino acids.

This clone was recorded once. V is TRBV6-6 and J is TRBJ2-7, with a weak D call TRBD1 (6 bases). Germline CDR1 reads MNHNY; CDR2 reads SVGAGI (reference sequence). The CDR3 is 15 amino acids. Trimming took 2 bases from V and 3 from J, leaving 14 bases between them. The CDR3 reads CASSYAQGPFYEQYF. Written as DNA, the CDR3 is TGTGCCAGCAGTTACGCTCAGGGGCCCTTCTACGAGCAGTACTTC.

This clone was seen more than once but under ten times. The chain links TRBV7-8 to TRBJ1-6; D is unclear. CDR3 length equals 13 residues. Per the germline V gene, CDR1 is SGHVS and CDR2 is FQNEAQ. V was shortened by 4 bases and J by 11 bases, with 12 bases between the two germline ends. In DNA form, the CDR3 reads TGTGCCAGCAGCTCGATAGATTTCGCACCCCTCCACTTT. Translated: CASSSIDFAPLHF.

The chain is built from TRBV5-4 and TRBJ2-6, with a tentative D call TRBD1 (6 bases). The ends were cut back, 2 bases at V and 1 base at J, with 19 bases in the middle. This CDR3 region has 19 residues. CDR1 and CDR2 from the germline V gene are SGHNT and YYREEE (reference sequence). This CDR3 reads CASSLQGRLPQSGANVLTF. The CDR3 DNA is TGTGCCAGCAGCTTACAGGGACGGTTGCCTCAATCTGGGGCCAACGTCCTGACTTTC.

The chain links TRBV28 to TRBJ2-5, with 14 bases fitting TRBD2. The CDR3 length is 17 residues. Unmatched junction bases numbered 7, after V lost 5 bases and J lost 2 bases. Per germline, CDR1 MDHEN and CDR2 SYDVKM. This CDR3 reads CASSQGLAGVGQETQYF. The CDR3 DNA reads TGTGCCAGCAGTCAGGGACTAGCGGGAGTGGGTCAAGAGACCCAGTACTTC.

V gene TRBV19 combines with J gene TRBJ1-1, with D tentatively TRBD1 (5 bases). The germline V gene encodes CDR1 LNHDA and CDR2 SQIVND (reference sequence). With 5 bases removed from V and 10 bases from J, the gap between germline ends came to 17 bases. The length of the CDR3 is 13 residues. CDR3 region: CASSPLTASVAFF. The CDR3 DNA follows: TGTGCCAGTAGTCCGCTGACAGCGAGCGTAGCTTTCTTT. Combining the CDR3 with reference TRBV19 and TRBJ1-1 gives the whole variable domain DGGITQSPKYLFRKEGQNVTLSCEQNLNHDAMYWYRQDPGQGLRLIYYSQIVNDFQKGDIAEGYSVSREKKESFPLTVTSAQKNPTAFYLCASSPLTASVAFFGQGTRLTVV.

This chain uses TRBV6-6 with TRBJ1-1; 7 nucleotides agree with TRBD1. The CDR3 contains 15 residues. Germline V gives CDR1 MNHNY, CDR2 SVGAGI (reference sequence). The V segment lost 8 bases and the J segment 4 bases; nucleotides outside the gene matches: 13. This CDR3 is CASGTGTAFLTEAFF. The CDR3 nucleotides are TGTGCCAGCGGTACCGGGACAGCCTTTCTCACTGAAGCTTTCTTT.

The rearrangement links TRBV7-2 to TRBJ2-7, with 8 bases identical to TRBD2. Germline CDR1 and CDR2: SGHTA and FQGNSA. J was trimmed by 7 bases and V by 5 bases; bases with no gene match: 10. The CDR3 is made up of 14 amino acids. CDR3 sequence: CASSLGGAVVEQYF. The DNA of the CDR3 is TGTGCCAGCAGCCTCGGGGGGGCCGTGGTTGAGCAGTACTTC. The entire variable domain, with the rest obtained from reference TRBV7-2 and TRBJ2-7, is as follows: GAGVSQSPSNKVTEKGKDVELRCDPISGHTALYWYRQSLGQGLEFLIYFQGNSAPDKSGLPSDRFSAERTGGSVSTLTIQRTQQEDSAVYLCASSLGGAVVEQYFGPGTRLTVT.

The chain uses TRBV9 and TRBJ2-1; 11 bases match TRBD2. V gave up 3 bases and J gave up 7 bases; unmatched junction bases: 6. CDR1 is SGDLS and CDR2 is YYNGEE in the germline V gene. The CDR3 covers 15 residues. DNA of the CDR3: TGTGCCAGCAGCGCCAGACTAGCGGGGTGGAATGAGCAGTTCTTC. The encoded protein is CASSARLAGWNEQFF.

V is TRBV19 and J is TRBJ1-2, with TRBD1 matching over 8 bases. Trimming removed 7 bases from V and 8 bases from J; junction bases left unmatched: 12. This CDR3 has 14 residues. Germline CDR1 LNHDA, CDR2 SQIVND (reference sequence). The CDR3 region has the DNA TGTGCCAGTACCGTGACAGGGGATGGAGGGGGCTACACCTTC. Translated: CASTVTGDGGGYTF.

The chain is built from TRBV29-1 and TRBJ2-7, with a weak D call TRBD1 (5 bases). V gave up 2 bases and J gave up 4 bases, with 9 bases separating them. CDR1 and CDR2 from the germline V gene are SQVTM and ANQGSEA. The CDR3 is 12 residues long. The CDR3 sequence: CSVEQGGYEQYF. CDR3 nucleotide sequence: TGCAGCGTTGAACAGGGTGGGTACGAGCAGTACTTC.

The genes are TRBV5-4 and TRBJ2-1; 9 nucleotides line up with TRBD1. J lost 5 bases, V lost 4 bases, and 10 bases had no gene match. CDR3 length: 16 amino acids. Germline CDR1 reads SGHNT; CDR2 reads YYREEE (reference sequence). The CDR3 loop is CASSLFRDRDHNEQFF. CDR3 DNA: TGTGCCAGCAGCCTCTTCCGGGACAGGGACCACAATGAGCAGTTCTTC. Supplemented by reference TRBV5-4 and TRBJ2-1, the full variable domain reads ETGVTQSPTHLIKTRGQQVTLRCSSQSGHNTVSWYQQALGQGPQFIFQYYREEENGRGNFPPRFSGLQFPNYSSELNVNALELDDSALYLCASSLFRDRDHNEQFFGPGTRLTVL.

This clone was counted a single time. The rearrangement joins TRBV7-9 to TRBJ2-2; perhaps TRBD1 as D (6 bases). Germline loops: CDR1 SEHNR, CDR2 FQNEAQ (reference sequence). The CDR3 length is 15 residues. Deletions cut 5 bases from V and 0 bases from J, with 10 bases between. The chain's CDR3 is CASSRTAANTGELFF. DNA of the CDR3: TGTGCCAGCAGCCGGACAGCCGCGAACACCGGGGAGCTGTTTTTT.

J is TRBJ1-1 and V is TRBV7-2; 7 nucleotides line up with TRBD1. The germline CDR1 and CDR2 sequences are SGHTA and FQGNSA. CDR3 length equals 15 residues. The V and J ends lost 5 bases and 1 base, in that order; junction bases with no gene match: 7. The CDR3 reads CASSISTGTNTEAFF. As DNA, the CDR3 is TGTGCCAGCAGCATCTCGACAGGGACGAACACTGAAGCTTTCTTT. The whole variable domain, filled in from reference TRBV7-2 and TRBJ1-1, reads GAGVSQSPSNKVTEKGKDVELRCDPISGHTALYWYRQSLGQGLEFLIYFQGNSAPDKSGLPSDRFSAERTGGSVSTLTIQRTQQEDSAVYLCASSISTGTNTEAFFGQGTRLTVV.

The rearrangement joins TRBV5-4 to TRBJ2-7, with D perhaps TRBD1 (5 bases). The CDR3 spans 13 residues. Deletions cut 1 base from V and 3 bases from J, with 8 bases between. Germline lookup yields CDR1 SGHNT and CDR2 YYREEE (reference sequence). CDR3 loop: CASSLKGVYEQYF. As DNA, the CDR3 is TGTGCCAGCAGCTTGAAAGGGGTCTACGAGCAGTACTTC.

The gene calls are TRBV19 and TRBJ2-5; TRBD2 aligns across 8 bases. Germline V lookup: CDR1 LNHDA, CDR2 SQIVND (reference sequence). V gave up 7 bases and J gave up 3 bases; unmatched junction bases: 10. The CDR3 totals 15 residues. The CDR3 is CASTPRGLAEETQYF. DNA for the CDR3: TGTGCCAGTACCCCCCGAGGACTAGCCGAAGAGACCCAGTACTTC.

This chain joins TRBV6-5 and TRBJ2-7; D is uncertain. CDR1 MNHEY and CDR2 SVGAGI come from the germline V gene. Trimming pared 0 bases from V and 12 bases from J, leaving 15 bases between. The CDR3 totals 13 residues. The CDR3 coding sequence is TGTGCCAGCAGTTACTCGACCCAGGATTGGCGGTACTTC. Its protein product is CASSYSTQDWRYF.

V and J are TRBV6-5 and TRBJ1-5; 7 bases are shared with TRBD1. This CDR3 is built from 16 residues. V lost 4 bases and J lost 7; bases outside the gene matches: 13. Germline assignment: CDR1 MNHEY and CDR2 SVGAGI. CDR3 nucleotides: TGTGCCAGCAGTTCTTCTACAGGGGAGCCTGACCAGCCCCAGCATTTT. Protein: CASSSSTGEPDQPQHF.

In its sample, this clone was seen a few times. This chain uses TRBV10-3 with TRBJ1-2, with 9 positions matching TRBD1. The length of the CDR3 is 15 residues. The J segment lost 2 bases and the V segment lost 4 bases, leaving 5 bases of the junction unmatched. Per germline, CDR1 ENHRY and CDR2 SYGVKD. Written as DNA, the CDR3 is TGTGCCATCAGTGGAACAGGGGGCAGAAACTATGGCTACACCTTC. Translated, it gives CAISGTGGRNYGYTF.

This rearrangement joins TRBV7-6 to TRBJ2-1; 14 nucleotides agree with TRBD2. J gave up 10 bases and V 0 bases, and 5 bases lay outside the gene matches. Germline V lookup: CDR1 SGHVS, CDR2 FNYEAQ. The length of the CDR3 is 16 residues. The CDR3, as DNA: TGTGCCAGCAGCTTAGCGGGGACTAGCGGGAGTTGGGAGCAGTTCTTC. Translation: CASSLAGTSGSWEQFF.